This T cell receptor (beta chain) was captured in a study of blood T cell repertoires in COVID-19. Study information: Donors in the United States, Italy and Spain gave samples during acute or convalescent COVID-19.

The method was immunoSEQ multiplex PCR; TCRdb's version includes in-frame clones alone and lacks a portion of them. The top ten hold roughly 1.3% of the sample, which has some 69,000 clones, 90% seen once. In its sample, this clone was seen once. The V end was cut by 9 bases, the J end by 5 bases, with 20 bases between. The CDR3 totals 14 residues. Per the germline V gene, CDR1 is SGHDT and CDR2 is YYEEEE. The receptor comes from a man aged 60 to 75 with acute or convalescent COVID-19. J is TRBJ1-2 and V is TRBV5-6; a possible D gene is TRBD1 (5 bases). Sequenced material: peripheral blood. CDR3: CATARGRYYYGYTF. The CDR3 DNA sequence: TGTGCCACAGCCCGGGGGAGATATTATTATGGCTACACCTTC.